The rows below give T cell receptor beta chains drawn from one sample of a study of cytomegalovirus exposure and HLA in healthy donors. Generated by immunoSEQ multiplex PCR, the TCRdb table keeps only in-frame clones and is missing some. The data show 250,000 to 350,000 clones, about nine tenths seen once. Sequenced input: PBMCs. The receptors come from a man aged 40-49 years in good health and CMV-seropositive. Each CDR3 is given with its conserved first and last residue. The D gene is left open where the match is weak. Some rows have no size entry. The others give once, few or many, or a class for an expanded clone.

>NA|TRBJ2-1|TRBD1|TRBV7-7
CASSTGQGDEQFF
TGTGCTAGCAGCACGGGACAGGGCGATGAGCAGTTCTTC
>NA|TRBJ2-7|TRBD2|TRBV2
CASSSSGSLYEQYF
TGTGCCAGCAGCTCTAGCGGGAGCCTCTACGAGCAGTACTTC
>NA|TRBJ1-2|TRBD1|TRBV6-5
CASSQDRGRRYGYTF
TGTGCCAGCAGCCAGGACAGGGGGCGTAGGTATGGCTACACCTTC
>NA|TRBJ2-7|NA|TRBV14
CASSRGPEQYF
TGTGCCAGCAGCCGTGGCCCCGAGCAGTACTTC
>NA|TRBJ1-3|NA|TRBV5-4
CASSLDQGITGNTIYF
TGTGCCAGCAGCTTGGATCAGGGGATAACTGGAAACACCATATATTTT
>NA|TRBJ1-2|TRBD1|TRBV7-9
CASSAGTGGYGYTF
TGTGCCAGCTCCGCGGGGACAGGGGGCTATGGCTACACCTTC
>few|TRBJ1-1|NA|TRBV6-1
CAGRTTGVEAFF
TGTGCCGGTCGGACGACGGGGGTGGAAGCTTTCTTT
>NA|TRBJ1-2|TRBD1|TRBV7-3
CASSLTPGGNYGYTF
TGTGCCAGCAGCTTAACCCCAGGGGGGAACTATGGCTACACCTTC
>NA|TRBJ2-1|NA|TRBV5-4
CASSRQRQDYNEQFF
TGTGCCAGCAGCCGCCAGAGACAGGACTACAATGAGCAGTTCTTC
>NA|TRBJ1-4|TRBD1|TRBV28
CASQGQDGNEKLFF
TGTGCCAGCCAAGGACAGGACGGAAATGAAAAACTGTTTTTT
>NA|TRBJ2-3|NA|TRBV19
CASSIGSVSTDTQYF
TGTGCCAGTAGTATAGGATCGGTATCAACAGATACGCAGTATTTT
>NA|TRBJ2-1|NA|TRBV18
CASSRVAYDYNEQFF
TGTGCCAGCTCCCGGGTGGCCTACGATTACAATGAGCAGTTCTTC
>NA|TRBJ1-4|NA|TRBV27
CASTTGWGNEKLFF
TGTGCCAGCACGACGGGATGGGGAAATGAAAAACTGTTTTTT
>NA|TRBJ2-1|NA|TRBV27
CATAKRGDYNEQFF
TGTGCCACTGCCAAAAGGGGTGATTACAATGAGCAGTTCTTC
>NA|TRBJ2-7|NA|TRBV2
CASVGASAYEQYF
TGTGCCAGCGTCGGGGCTAGCGCCTACGAGCAGTACTTC
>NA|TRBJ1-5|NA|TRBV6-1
CASRRGNGNQPQHF
TGTGCCAGCAGACGGGGGAATGGCAATCAGCCCCAGCATTTT
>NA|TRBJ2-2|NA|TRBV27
CASSGHLGTGELFF
TGTGCCAGCAGCGGACACCTAGGGACCGGGGAGCTGTTTTTT
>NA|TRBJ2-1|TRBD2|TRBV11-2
CASSLGLAPHEQFF
TGTGCCAGCAGCTTAGGACTAGCCCCCCATGAGCAGTTCTTC
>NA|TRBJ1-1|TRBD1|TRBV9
CASSVVPRGRLTEAFF
TGTGCCAGCAGCGTAGTACCCAGGGGGCGCCTCACTGAAGCTTTCTTT
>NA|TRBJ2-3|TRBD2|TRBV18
CASSRLAGDSTDTQYF
TGTGCCAGCTCACGGCTAGCGGGAGACAGCACAGATACGCAGTATTTT